This TCR beta chain was documented in a study of T cell responses to AZD1222 COVID-19 vaccine. TCRdb's table, derived via immunoSEQ multiplex PCR, lists solely in-frame clones and lacks some. The sample lists about 140,000 clones; over 85% were seen once. For this clone: Its antigen is not identified.

Germline V gives CDR1 SEHNR, CDR2 FQNEAQ (reference sequence). Trimming cost V 4 bases and J 2 bases, with 9 bases left between them. This CDR3 has 14 residues. Findings and limits, study-wide: In the spike-specific TCR repertoire, nearly half reportedly target unmutated variant regions. Spike-spanning, vaccine-associated CD4 TCRs were dominant at 160-218 and 743-854. Spike-specific TCR depth and breadth grew after two AZD1222 doses.

The sample here was peripheral blood, taken on day 0 of AZD1222 vaccination. The chain has TRBV7-9 and TRBJ1-5, with D unclear. The TCR was taken from an adult in good health. CDR3 sequence: CASSSWDGNQPQHF. In nucleotides, the CDR3 is TGTGCCAGCAGCTCCTGGGATGGCAATCAGCCCCAGCATTTT.